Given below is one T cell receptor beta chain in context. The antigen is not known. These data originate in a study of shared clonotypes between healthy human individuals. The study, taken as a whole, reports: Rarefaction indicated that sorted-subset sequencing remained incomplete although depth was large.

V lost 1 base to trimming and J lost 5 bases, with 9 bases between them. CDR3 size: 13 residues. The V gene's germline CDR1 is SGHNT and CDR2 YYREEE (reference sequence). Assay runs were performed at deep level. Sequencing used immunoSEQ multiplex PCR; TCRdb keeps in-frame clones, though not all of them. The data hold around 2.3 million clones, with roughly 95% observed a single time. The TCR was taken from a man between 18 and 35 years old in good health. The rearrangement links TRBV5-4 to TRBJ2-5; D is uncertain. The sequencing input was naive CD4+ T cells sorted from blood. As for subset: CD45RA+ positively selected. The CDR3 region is CASSLIGRETQYF. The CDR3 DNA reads TGTGCCAGCAGCTTGATTGGGCGGGAGACCCAGTACTTC. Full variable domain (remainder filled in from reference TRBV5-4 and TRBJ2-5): ETGVTQSPTHLIKTRGQQVTLRCSSQSGHNTVSWYQQALGQGPQFIFQYYREEENGRGNFPPRFSGLQFPNYSSELNVNALELDDSALYLCASSLIGRETQYFGPGTRLLVL.